Shown below are 5 T cell receptor beta chains from a single sample sequenced in a study of T cell clonality in common variable immunodeficiency. Sequencing used immunoSEQ multiplex PCR; TCRdb keeps in-frame clones, though not all of them. This record lists roughly 58,000 clones, none seen once only, and the top ten clones contain around 0.8%. Material for sequencing was peripheral blood mononuclear cells. These receptors were collected from a person aged 18 to 70 in good health.

This clone was counted ten times or more. The DNA ends 3 residues before the CDR3 does, and the rest of the CDR3 is filled in from the germline J gene. The rearrangement links TRBV5-4 to TRBJ2-2, with 8 bases lining up with TRBD1. Per the germline V gene, CDR1 is SGHNT and CDR2 is YYREEE (reference sequence). This CDR3 is built from 14 residues. The CDR3 DNA, read in part, is TGTGCCAGCAGCGCCGGGACAGGTCGAGAAAAG. It translates to CASSAGTGREK. Given in full, the CDR3 is CASSAGTGREKLFF.

This clone was found a few times. CDR3 loop: CASSLGLVGGNDYTF. CDR3 DNA (partial): TGTGCCAGCAGCTTGGGGCTAGTCGGAGGTAATGAC. The genes are TRBV11-3 and TRBJ1-2; possibly TRBD1 for D (5 bases). The read terminates 3 residues before the CDR3 end, so the remaining end is supplied by the germline J gene. Germline assignment: CDR1 SGHNT and CDR2 YENEEA. The CDR3 runs 15 residues.

At least ten counts were recorded for this clone. CDR3 bases read: TGTGCCTACAGGGTCTCGGGTTCGGAGACC. This encodes CAYRVSGSET. The CDR3 in its entirety is CAYRVSGSETQYF. The genes are TRBV30 and TRBJ2-5; D is possibly TRBD1 (6 bases). From the germline J gene comes the end of the CDR3, since the read stops 3 residues before it. Per the germline V gene, CDR1 is GTSNPN and CDR2 is SVGIG (reference sequence). V lost 7 bases and J lost 5, with 17 bases in between. This CDR3 is 13 amino acids long.

This clone was seen at least ten times. The sequenced fragment ends 3 residues before the CDR3 boundary, so the rest is inferred from the germline J gene. The genes are TRBV7-9 and TRBJ2-5, with TRBD2 matching 11 bases. Germline V gene lookup returns CDR1 SEHNR and CDR2 FQNEAQ (reference sequence). CDR3 length: 15 residues. Trimming took 3 bases from V and 1 from J; bases not matched to a gene: 1. The CDR3 is CASSFTSGSQETQYF. The part of the CDR3 DNA that was read is TGTGCCAGCAGCTTTACTAGCGGGAGCCAAGAGACC.

This clone appeared many times. Sequencing ends 3 residues short of the CDR3 end; the germline J gene provides the rest. The V and J genes are TRBV18 and TRBJ1-1; D unclear. The V end lost 4 bases, the J end lost 0 bases, and 9 bases lay between the germline ends. The CDR3 totals 14 residues. Germline CDR1 and CDR2: KGHSH and LQKENI. The CDR3 loop reads CASSLGEMNTEAFF. Incomplete CDR3 DNA: TGTGCCAGCTCACTCGGGGAAATGAACACTGAA.